Here is one T cell receptor (beta chain) with its context. This specimen comes from a study of blood T cell repertoires in COVID-19. Across the study: Sources were T cells, B-cell-depleted T cells, or PBMCs; the material itself was cDNA or gDNA.

This CDR3 is built from 18 residues. Trimming at V came to 6 bases and at J to 5 bases, leaving 15 bases not matched to a gene. CDR1 and CDR2 from the germline V gene are SNHLY and FYNNEI. In the original analysis: The assay estimated nucleated cells by amplifying reference gene primers. Measured with immunoSEQ multiplex PCR; TCRdb has only the in-frame clones, and not every one. The DNA gave D and trimming, while V, J and clone size come from that table. The table shows under 150,000 clones, with roughly 85% occurring only once. The sequencing input was peripheral blood. This chain links TRBV2 with TRBJ1-6; 8 bases map to TRBD1. The clonotype originates from a man aged 40-50 years with acute or convalescent COVID-19. This CDR3 is CASSRVGGLTGDNSPLHF. The CDR3, as DNA: TGTGCCAGCAGCCGGGTAGGGGGGTTGACAGGGGATAATTCACCCCTCCACTTT.